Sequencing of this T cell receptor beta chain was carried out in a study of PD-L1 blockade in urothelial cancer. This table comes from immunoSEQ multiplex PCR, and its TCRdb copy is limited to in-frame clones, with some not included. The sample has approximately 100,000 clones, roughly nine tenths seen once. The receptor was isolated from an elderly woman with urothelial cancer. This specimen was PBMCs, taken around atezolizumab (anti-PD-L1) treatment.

The CDR3 protein is CASSRLPGVSNQPQHF. The CDR3 bases are TGCGCCAGCAGCCGTCTCCCAGGGGTTAGCAATCAGCCCCAGCATTTT. The chain recombines TRBV4-1 with TRBJ1-5, with D tentatively TRBD1 (6 bases). CDR1 is MGHRA and CDR2 is YSYEKL in the germline V gene. V was cut by 4 bases and J by 0 bases, with 13 bases left in between. The CDR3 spans 16 residues.